Sequencing of this T cell receptor beta chain was carried out in a study of response to subunit inactivated influenza vaccine. Whole-study results and caveats: A suggestion made by the authors is that each seasonal influenza vaccination recruits few new T cells.

Notes on this clonotype: Antigen: not known.

TCRdb itself ran the RT-PCR reads through MiXCR, one entry per CDR3 protein. The data contain 500,000 to 600,000 distinct CDR3 sequences, approximately 16% of them singletons. The V gene's germline CDR1 is DFQATT and CDR2 SNEGSKA (reference sequence). V shed 6 bases and J shed 5 bases, with 13 bases lying between them. The CDR3 spans 12 residues. The chain joins TRBV20-1 to TRBJ1-1; D possibly corresponds to TRBD1 (6 bases). The TCR comes from a man aged 50 to 69 who received an inactivated influenza vaccine. Sequences were derived from CD4+ T cells sorted from PBMCs, sampled roughly 24 months after vaccination. The CDR3 bases are TGCAGTGCCTGGAGGGGGAGGACTGAAGCTTTCTTT. It yields the protein CSAWRGRTEAFF.